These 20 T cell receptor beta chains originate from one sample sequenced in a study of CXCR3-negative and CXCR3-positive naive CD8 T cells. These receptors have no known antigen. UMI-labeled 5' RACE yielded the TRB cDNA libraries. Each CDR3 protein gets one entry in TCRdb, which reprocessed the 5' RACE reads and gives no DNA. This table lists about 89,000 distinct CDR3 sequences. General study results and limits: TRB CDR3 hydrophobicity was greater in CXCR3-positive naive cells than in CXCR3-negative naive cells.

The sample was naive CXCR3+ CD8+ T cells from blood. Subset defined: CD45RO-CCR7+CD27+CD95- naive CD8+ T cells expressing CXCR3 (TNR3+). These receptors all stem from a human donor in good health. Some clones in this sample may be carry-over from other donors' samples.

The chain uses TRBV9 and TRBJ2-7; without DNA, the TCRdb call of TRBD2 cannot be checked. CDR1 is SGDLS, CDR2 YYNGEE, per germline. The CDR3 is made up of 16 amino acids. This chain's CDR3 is CASSVATTGPTYEQYF.

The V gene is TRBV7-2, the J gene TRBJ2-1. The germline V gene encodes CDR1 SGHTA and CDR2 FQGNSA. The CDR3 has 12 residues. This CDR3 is CASSFAGFEQFF.

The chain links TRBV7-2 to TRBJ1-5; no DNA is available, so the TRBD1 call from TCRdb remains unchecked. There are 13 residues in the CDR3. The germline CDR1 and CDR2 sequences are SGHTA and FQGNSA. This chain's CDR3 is CASSYRGNQPQHF.

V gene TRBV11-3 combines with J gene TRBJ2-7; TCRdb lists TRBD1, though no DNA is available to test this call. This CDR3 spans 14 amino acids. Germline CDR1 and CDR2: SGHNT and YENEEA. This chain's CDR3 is CASSSGQDHYEQYF. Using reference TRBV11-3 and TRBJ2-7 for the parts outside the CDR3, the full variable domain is EAGVVQSPRYKIIEKKQPVAFWCNPISGHNTLYWYLQNLGQGPELLIRYENEEAVDDSQLPKDRFSAERLKGVDSTLKIQPAELGDSAVYLCASSSGQDHYEQYFGPGTRLTVT.

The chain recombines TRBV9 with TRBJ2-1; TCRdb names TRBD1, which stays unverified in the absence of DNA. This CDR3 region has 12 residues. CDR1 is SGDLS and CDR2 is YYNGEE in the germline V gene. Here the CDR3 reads CASSPPVTEQFF.

This chain's CDR3 is CASYPGQGADRETQYF. V is TRBV6-2 or TRBV6-3 and J is TRBJ2-5; lacking DNA, the TRBD1 call made by TCRdb goes unchecked. There are 16 residues in the CDR3. CDR1 and CDR2 from the germline V gene are MNHEY and SVGEGT.

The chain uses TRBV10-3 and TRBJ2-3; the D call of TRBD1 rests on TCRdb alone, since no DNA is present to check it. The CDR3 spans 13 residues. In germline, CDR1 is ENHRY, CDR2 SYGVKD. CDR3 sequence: CAISEVPVSTQYF.

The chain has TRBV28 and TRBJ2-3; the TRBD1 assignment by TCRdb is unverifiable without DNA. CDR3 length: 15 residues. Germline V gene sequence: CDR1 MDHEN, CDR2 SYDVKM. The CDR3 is CASSSTGAGTDTQYF.

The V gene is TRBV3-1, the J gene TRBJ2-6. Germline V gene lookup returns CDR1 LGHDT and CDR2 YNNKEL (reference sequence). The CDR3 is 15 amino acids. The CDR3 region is CASSQVKGWANVLTF.

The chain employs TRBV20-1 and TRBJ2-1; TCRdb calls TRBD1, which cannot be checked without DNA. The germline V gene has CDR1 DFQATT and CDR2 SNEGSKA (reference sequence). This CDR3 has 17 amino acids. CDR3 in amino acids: CSARDPGGQGLDGEQFF.

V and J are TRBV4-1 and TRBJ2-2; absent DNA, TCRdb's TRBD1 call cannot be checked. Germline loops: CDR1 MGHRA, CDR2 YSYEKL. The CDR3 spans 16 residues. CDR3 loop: CASSQDAGRERGELFF.

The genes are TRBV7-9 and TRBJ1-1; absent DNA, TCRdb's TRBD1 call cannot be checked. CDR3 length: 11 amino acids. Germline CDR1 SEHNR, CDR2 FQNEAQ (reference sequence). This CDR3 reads CASSLKGEAFF.

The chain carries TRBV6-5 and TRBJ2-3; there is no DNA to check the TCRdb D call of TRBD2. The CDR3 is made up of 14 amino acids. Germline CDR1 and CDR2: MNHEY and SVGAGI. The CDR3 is CASREWPGDDTQYF.

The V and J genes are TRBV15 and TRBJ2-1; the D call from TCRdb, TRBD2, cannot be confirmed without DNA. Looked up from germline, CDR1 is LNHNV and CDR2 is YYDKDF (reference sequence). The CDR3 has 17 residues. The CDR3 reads CATSVAPSGFSYNEQFF.

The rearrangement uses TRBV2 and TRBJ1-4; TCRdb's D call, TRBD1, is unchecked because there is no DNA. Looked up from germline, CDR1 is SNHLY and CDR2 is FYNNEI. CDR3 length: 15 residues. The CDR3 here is CASKTGQGSIEKLFF.

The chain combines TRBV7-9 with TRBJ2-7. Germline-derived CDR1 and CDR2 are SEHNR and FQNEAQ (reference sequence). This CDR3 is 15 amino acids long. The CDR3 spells CASSHHVGGSYEQYF.

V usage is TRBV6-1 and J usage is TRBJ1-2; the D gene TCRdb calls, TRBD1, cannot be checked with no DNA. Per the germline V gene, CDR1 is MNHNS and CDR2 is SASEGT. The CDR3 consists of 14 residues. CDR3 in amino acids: CAAGFKQGAFGYTF.

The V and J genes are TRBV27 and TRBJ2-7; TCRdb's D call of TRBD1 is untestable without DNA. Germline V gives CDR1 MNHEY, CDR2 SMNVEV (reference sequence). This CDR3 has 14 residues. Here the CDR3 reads CASSSWGGPYEQYF.

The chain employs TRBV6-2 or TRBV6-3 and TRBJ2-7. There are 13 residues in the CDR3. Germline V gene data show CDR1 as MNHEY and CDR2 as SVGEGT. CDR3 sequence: CASSYSLVYEQYF.

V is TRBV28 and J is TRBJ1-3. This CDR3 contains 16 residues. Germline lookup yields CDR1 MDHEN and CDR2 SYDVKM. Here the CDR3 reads CASSSPLRYSGNTIYF.